The 30 T cell receptor beta chains below all came from one sample that was sequenced in a study of PD-1 blockade in classical Hodgkin lymphoma. Sequenced by immunoSEQ multiplex PCR; TCRdb stores in-frame clones only, minus some. The sample has about 33,000 clones, 90% to 95% seen once; the top ten hold about 2.3%. Time point defined: newly diagnosed, previously untreated cHL patient sample. The sample was peripheral blood mononuclear cells (PBMCs). These receptors came from a human donor with classical Hodgkin lymphoma.

This chain links TRBV6-5 with TRBJ1-2; TRBD1 matches 10 bases. Germline V gene sequence: CDR1 MNHEY, CDR2 SVGAGI. The length of the CDR3 is 14 residues. V was clipped by 7 bases and J by 4 bases; unmatched bases: 6. The CDR3 sequence: CASTPTGGAYGYTF. The CDR3 nucleotides are TGTGCCAGCACCCCGACAGGGGGCGCCTATGGCTACACCTTC.

The chain carries TRBV12-5 and TRBJ2-3, with 10 bases that match TRBD2. CDR3 length: 17 residues. Germline loops: CDR1 LGHNT, CDR2 FRNRAP. The junction had 14 bases not matched to a gene; V was cut back by 7 bases and J by 4 bases. CDR3 nucleotide sequence: TGTGCTAGTGCCACGGCAGCGGGAGGGCCGATGTCAGATACGCAGTATTTT. It specifies CASATAAGGPMSDTQYF.

The chain couples TRBV9 to TRBJ2-1; 12 bases match TRBD2. CDR3 length equals 19 residues. Germline V gene data show CDR1 as SGDLS and CDR2 as YYNGEE. With 0 bases clipped from V and 4 bases from J, the junction kept 11 bases outside the gene matches. Written as DNA, the CDR3 is TGTGCCAGCAGCGTAGAGTCCCTAGCGGGAGGGAGTTTTTACAATGAGCAGTTCTTC. It yields the protein CASSVESLAGGSFYNEQFF. The full variable domain, its missing parts supplied by reference TRBV9 and TRBJ2-1, is DSGVTQTPKHLITATGQRVTLRCSPRSGDLSVYWYQQSLDQGLQFLIQYYNGEERAKGNILERFSAQQFPDLHSELNLSSLELGDSALYFCASSVESLAGGSFYNEQFFGPGTRLTVL.

This sequence joins TRBV7-9 and TRBJ2-1; possible D gene TRBD1, 5 bases. Trimming removed 3 bases from V and 5 bases from J, with 11 bases in between. In germline, CDR1 is SEHNR, CDR2 FQNEAQ (reference sequence). This CDR3 is built from 14 residues. CDR3: CASSFSDRNNEQFF. The CDR3 DNA reads TGTGCCAGCAGCTTTAGTGACAGAAACAATGAGCAGTTCTTC.

The CDR3 reads CAWSVLLRNTIYF. CDR3 DNA sequence: TGTGCCTGGAGTGTTCTACTGAGAAACACCATATATTTT. The chain employs TRBV30 and TRBJ1-3; no clear D. Germline V gene sequence: CDR1 GTSNPN, CDR2 SVGIG (reference sequence). Trimming left V 0 bases short and J 5 bases short, with 8 bases between. CDR3 length: 13 amino acids.

This chain links TRBV18 with TRBJ2-5, with D tentatively TRBD2 (6 bases). The CDR3 length is 13 residues. Germline assignment: CDR1 KGHSH and CDR2 LQKENI. Trimming cost V 4 bases and J 2 bases, with 8 bases left between them. The chain's CDR3 is CASSRGTQETQYF. The CDR3 bases are TGTGCCAGCTCACGGGGGACTCAAGAGACCCAGTACTTC. Variable domain in full (rest from reference TRBV18 and TRBJ2-5): NAGVMQNPRHLVRRRGQEARLRCSPMKGHSHVYWYRQLPEEGLKFMVYLQKENIIDESGMPKERFSAEFPKEGPSILRIQQVVRGDSAAYFCASSRGTQETQYFGPGTRLLVL.

This clone was seen a few times. The chain uses TRBV27 and TRBJ1-5; D is possibly TRBD1 (6 bases). There are 14 residues in the CDR3. The V and J ends lost 5 bases and 6 bases respectively, with 14 bases between them. Germline CDR1 is MNHEY and CDR2 is SMNVEV (reference sequence). CDR3 coding DNA: TGTGCCAGCAGTCCGCGGACAGTCCCTCAGCCCCAGCATTTT. Translation: CASSPRTVPQPQHF.

The gene calls are TRBV9 and TRBJ1-1, with D hard to call. From germline, CDR1 is SGDLS and CDR2 YYNGEE. This CDR3 is built from 15 residues. The germline V and J ends were trimmed by 3 bases and 1 base, with 13 bases remaining between them. CDR3 DNA sequence: TGTGCCAGCAGCGCCGCCGCATACAGGAACACTGAAGCTTTCTTT. As protein: CASSAAAYRNTEAFF.

The chain has TRBV29-1 and TRBJ1-2; maybe TRBD1 (6 bases). V gave up 6 bases and J gave up 4 bases, with 12 bases separating them. This CDR3 is 12 amino acids long. The germline V gene has CDR1 SQVTM and CDR2 ANQGSEA. This CDR3 is CSVDRYPYGYTF. CDR3 sequence (DNA): TGCAGCGTCGACAGGTACCCCTATGGCTACACCTTC.

This sequence joins TRBV28 and TRBJ1-1; no firm D call. The CDR3 has 15 residues. V was cut by 1 base and J by 10 bases, with 19 bases left in between. CDR1 and CDR2 (germline): MDHEN, SYDVKM. DNA of the CDR3: TGTGCCAGCAGTTTATCTGCGCTTACCTTAATGGGAGCTTTCTTT. This translates into CASSLSALTLMGAFF.

The chain uses TRBV7-8 and TRBJ2-2; the D gene is possibly TRBD2 (5 bases). The length of the CDR3 is 16 residues. Germline V gene sequence: CDR1 SGHVS, CDR2 FQNEAQ. Trimming removed 5 bases from V and 3 bases from J, with 16 bases in between. The CDR3 bases are TGTGCCAGCAGCCCGGGGTCGGGGTGGGACACCGGGGAGCTGTTTTTT. Translating it yields CASSPGSGWDTGELFF.

This clone was found once. J is TRBJ1-6 and V is TRBV5-1; D remains ambiguous. The CDR3 totals 16 residues. Germline CDR1 and CDR2: SGHRS and YFSETQ. V dropped 0 bases and J dropped 0 bases, with 7 bases sitting between them. This CDR3 reads CASSLVGSSYNSPLHF. CDR3 nucleotide sequence: TGCGCCAGCAGCTTGGTAGGCAGCTCCTATAATTCACCCCTCCACTTT.

The chain has TRBV27 and TRBJ1-2; D may be TRBD1 (5 bases). The ends were cut back, 5 bases at V and 5 bases at J, with 6 bases in the middle. This CDR3 has 11 residues. Germline V gene sequence: CDR1 MNHEY, CDR2 SMNVEV (reference sequence). The CDR3: CASSTGYGYTF. Written as DNA, the CDR3 is TGTGCCAGCAGTACAGGATATGGCTACACCTTC.

The chain carries TRBV9 and TRBJ2-3; TRBD1 matches at 9 bases. Germline CDR1 reads SGDLS; CDR2 reads YYNGEE. This CDR3 region has 15 residues. The V segment lost 3 bases and the J segment 5 bases; nucleotides outside the gene matches: 7. The CDR3 spells CASSAQGARIDTQYF. CDR3 nucleotides: TGTGCCAGCAGCGCACAGGGGGCGCGAATAGATACGCAGTATTTT.

The V gene is TRBV4-1, the J gene TRBJ1-1; D is possibly TRBD1 (6 bases). CDR1 MGHRA and CDR2 YSYEKL come from the germline V gene. Trimming cost V 4 bases and J 1 base, with 13 bases left between them. The CDR3 sequence is 15 residues long. CDR3: CASSRTGMTNTEAFF. The CDR3 coding sequence is TGCGCCAGCAGCCGTACAGGGATGACGAACACTGAAGCTTTCTTT.

The chain uses TRBV5-1 and TRBJ2-5; 9 bases are shared with TRBD1. The germline V gene has CDR1 SGHRS and CDR2 YFSETQ. The CDR3 is 14 amino acids. V lost 1 base, J lost 5 bases, and 3 bases stayed unmatched. The CDR3, as DNA: TGCGCCAGCAGCTTGACAGGGGGCGCGGAGACCCAGTACTTC. Translated: CASSLTGGAETQYF.

V and J are TRBV4-1 and TRBJ2-1; D possibly corresponds to TRBD1 (6 bases). The CDR3 has 15 residues. Germline loops: CDR1 MGHRA, CDR2 YSYEKL. V shed 4 bases and J shed 12 bases, with 22 bases lying between them. Here the CDR3 reads CASSLTGQGGGGQFF. The CDR3 bases are TGCGCCAGCAGCCTAACAGGGCAGGGTGGTGGTGGGCAGTTCTTC.

The V call is TRBV28, the J call TRBJ2-7; perhaps TRBD1 as D (6 bases). Trimming pared 1 base from V and 3 bases from J, leaving 10 bases between. Germline V gene lookup returns CDR1 MDHEN and CDR2 SYDVKM. This CDR3 contains 14 residues. Here the CDR3 reads CASSLSGTLYEQYF. The DNA for the CDR3 is TGTGCCAGCAGTTTATCCGGGACACTCTACGAGCAGTACTTC.

The J gene is TRBJ1-2, the V gene TRBV7-9; 7 nucleotides match TRBD1. CDR3 length: 12 amino acids. Germline-derived CDR1 and CDR2 are SEHNR and FQNEAQ (reference sequence). V trimming: 5 bases; J trimming: 7 bases; junction bases outside the gene matches: 4. The CDR3 protein is CASSVTGFGYTF. Written as DNA, the CDR3 is TGTGCCAGCAGCGTGACAGGGTTTGGCTACACCTTC.

This chain connects TRBV5-1 to TRBJ2-7; D gene ambiguous. Germline V CDR1 and CDR2: SGHRS, YFSETQ. Trimming pared 2 bases from V and 2 bases from J, leaving 11 bases between. The CDR3 length is 14 residues. This CDR3 is CASSFQGPAYEQYF. The CDR3 DNA reads TGCGCCAGCAGCTTCCAAGGACCTGCCTACGAGCAGTACTTC. The full variable domain, rest sourced from reference TRBV5-1 and TRBJ2-7, is KAGVTQTPRYLIKTRGQQVTLSCSPISGHRSVSWYQQTPGQGLQFLFEYFSETQRNKGNFPGRFSGRQFSNSRSEMNVSTLELGDSALYLCASSFQGPAYEQYFGPGTRLTVT.

This clone was counted once. This chain uses TRBV28 with TRBJ2-7, with D unclear. Trimming stripped 6 bases from V and 2 bases from J, with 17 bases between. The CDR3 covers 15 residues. The V gene's germline CDR1 is MDHEN and CDR2 SYDVKM. The CDR3 spells CASSQNRGRPYEQYF. CDR3 sequence (DNA): TGTGCCAGCAGCCAAAATCGTGGCAGACCCTACGAGCAGTACTTC.

V is TRBV4-1 and J is TRBJ2-5, with D uncertain. Germline loops: CDR1 MGHRA, CDR2 YSYEKL. CDR3 length equals 13 residues. Trimming removed 1 base from V and 1 base from J, with 4 bases in between. In nucleotides, the CDR3 is TGCGCCAGCAGCCAAGTAATCCAAGAGACCCAGTACTTC. Translating gives CASSQVIQETQYF.

The chain couples TRBV10-3 to TRBJ1-4; unclear D gene. This CDR3 comprises 13 residues. Trimming pared 3 bases from V and 8 bases from J, leaving 10 bases between. From germline, CDR1 is ENHRY and CDR2 SYGVKD. CDR3 in DNA: TGTGCCATCAGTGACCCCAAGACAGAAAAACTGTTTTTT. This gives the protein CAISDPKTEKLFF.

This chain uses TRBV18 with TRBJ1-1; D uncertain. V was trimmed by 1 base and J by 6 bases, leaving 15 bases between them. Germline V gene lookup returns CDR1 KGHSH and CDR2 LQKENI. The CDR3 length is 15 residues. CDR3 residues: CASSPLGGTGPEAFF. CDR3 DNA sequence: TGTGCCAGCTCACCACTCGGAGGCACCGGACCTGAAGCTTTCTTT.

This chain links TRBV9 with TRBJ1-6, with a tentative D call TRBD1 (6 bases). Germline CDR1 is SGDLS and CDR2 is YYNGEE. V was shortened by 0 bases and J by 10 bases, with 14 bases between the two germline ends. This CDR3 contains 15 residues. The CDR3 region has the DNA TGTGCCAGCAGCGTAGGACAGGTACCCACCTCACCCCTCCACTTT. As protein: CASSVGQVPTSPLHF.

V usage is TRBV27 and J usage is TRBJ1-1, with 10 bases that match TRBD1. The CDR3 extends over 14 amino acids. Trimming cost V 6 bases and J 5 bases; bases outside gene matches: 6. The V gene's germline CDR1 is MNHEY and CDR2 SMNVEV (reference sequence). Written as DNA, the CDR3 is TGTGCCAGCAGCCTGGGACAGGGGTGGACTGAAGCTTTCTTT. It encodes CASSLGQGWTEAFF.

This chain uses TRBV27 with TRBJ2-2, with D perhaps matching TRBD2 (6 bases). This CDR3 has 14 amino acids. The V end was cut by 5 bases, the J end by 5 bases, with 12 bases between. Per the germline V gene, CDR1 is MNHEY and CDR2 is SMNVEV (reference sequence). CDR3 sequence (DNA): TGTGCCAGCAGTGGAGGGGTATTTACCGGGGAGCTGTTTTTT. Translating gives CASSGGVFTGELFF.

The chain uses TRBV14 and TRBJ2-7, with TRBD2 as a possible D gene (6 bases). This CDR3 has 13 residues. Trimming took off 6 bases at V and 3 bases at J, with 12 bases between the two ends. CDR1 and CDR2 (germline): SGHDN, FVKESK. CDR3 amino acids: CASRPAGGYEQYF. The CDR3 region has the DNA TGTGCCAGCAGACCCGCCGGGGGCTACGAGCAGTACTTC.

The chain uses TRBV2 and TRBJ2-5, with unresolved D. Trimming stripped 6 bases from V and 4 bases from J, with 6 bases between. Germline CDR1 is SNHLY and CDR2 is FYNNEI. This CDR3 comprises 11 residues. DNA of the CDR3: TGTGCCAGCAGCGCGGTAGAGACCCAGTACTTC. Translating it yields CASSAVETQYF.

The chain carries TRBV7-9 and TRBJ1-2; no reliable D call. The CDR3 runs 15 residues. V lost 3 bases and J lost 8, with 19 bases in between. CDR1 and CDR2 (germline): SEHNR, FQNEAQ (reference sequence). CDR3 in DNA: TGTGCCAGCAGCTTTCTTGGTGGAGACCCTCAGGGCTACACCTTC. Translation gives CASSFLGGDPQGYTF. Variable domain in full (rest from reference TRBV7-9 and TRBJ1-2): DTGVSQNPRHKITKRGQNVTFRCDPISEHNRLYWYRQTLGQGPEFLTYFQNEAQLEKSRLLSDRFSAERPKGSFSTLEIQRTEQGDSAMYLCASSFLGGDPQGYTFGSGTRLTVV.